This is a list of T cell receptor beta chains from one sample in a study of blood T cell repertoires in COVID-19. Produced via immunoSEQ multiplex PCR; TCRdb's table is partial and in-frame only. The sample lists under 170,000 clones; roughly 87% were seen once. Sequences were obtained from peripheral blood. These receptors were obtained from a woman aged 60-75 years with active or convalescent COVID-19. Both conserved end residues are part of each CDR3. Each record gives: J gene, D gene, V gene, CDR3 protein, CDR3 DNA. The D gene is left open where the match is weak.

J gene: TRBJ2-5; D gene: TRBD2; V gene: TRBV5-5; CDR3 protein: CASSLEGPGGAQYF; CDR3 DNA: TGTGCCAGCAGCTTGGAGGGTCCCGGGGGGGCCCAGTACTTC
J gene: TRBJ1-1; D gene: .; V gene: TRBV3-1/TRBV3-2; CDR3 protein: CASSRGPQAFF; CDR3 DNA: TGTGCCAGCAGCCGGGGGCCTCAAGCTTTCTTT
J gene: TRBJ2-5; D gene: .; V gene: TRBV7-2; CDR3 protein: CASSLAADRGETQYF; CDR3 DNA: TGTGCCAGCAGCTTAGCCGCCGACAGAGGAGAGACCCAGTACTTC
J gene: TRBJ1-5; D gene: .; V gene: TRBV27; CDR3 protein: CASSSPTGQSNQPQHF; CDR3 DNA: TGTGCCAGCAGTTCCCCGACAGGTCAGAGCAATCAGCCCCAGCATTTT
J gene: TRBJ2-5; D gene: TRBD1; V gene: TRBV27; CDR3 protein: CASSAGQGRAETQYF; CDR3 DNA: TGTGCCAGCAGTGCTGGACAGGGTCGGGCGGAGACCCAGTACTTC
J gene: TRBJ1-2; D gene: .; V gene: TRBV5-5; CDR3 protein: CASSSDIRAQADYGYTF; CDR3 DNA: TGTGCCAGCAGCTCCGACATCCGGGCTCAAGCGGATTATGGCTACACCTTC
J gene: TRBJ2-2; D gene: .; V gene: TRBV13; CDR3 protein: CASSLSTGELFF; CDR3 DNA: TGTGCCAGCAGCTTGAGCACCGGGGAGCTGTTTTTT
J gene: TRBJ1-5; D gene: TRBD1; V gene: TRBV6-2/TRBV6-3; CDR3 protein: CASSQGAWQPQHF; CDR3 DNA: TGTGCCAGCAGCCAGGGGGCTTGGCAGCCCCAGCATTTT
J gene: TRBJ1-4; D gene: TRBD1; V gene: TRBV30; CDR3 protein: CAWSEGQGPNEKLFF; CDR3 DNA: TGTGCCTGGAGTGAAGGACAGGGTCCTAATGAAAAACTGTTTTTT
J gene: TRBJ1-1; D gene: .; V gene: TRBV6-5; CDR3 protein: CASSNLRRVNTEAFF; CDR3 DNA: TGTGCCAGCAGCAATTTGAGACGGGTGAACACTGAAGCTTTCTTT
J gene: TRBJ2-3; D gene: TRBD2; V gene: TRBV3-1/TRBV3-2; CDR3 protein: CASSRLGTSGAIQDTQYF; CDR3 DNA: TGTGCCAGCAGCCGCCTGGGGACTAGCGGGGCCATACAAGATACGCAGTATTTT